What follows are 31 T cell receptor beta chains derived from one specimen sequenced in a study of PD-1 blockade in classical Hodgkin lymphoma. Noted time point: cycle 4 day 1 (C4D1), after 6 weeks of nivolumab. Each and every patient relapsed after autologous stem cell transplantation, and patients got differing brentuximab vedotin exposure. The repertoire was sequenced with immunoSEQ multiplex PCR; TCRdb's copy has only in-frame clones and lacks some. This sample has around 50,000 clones, with roughly 90% found just once. The specimen comprised peripheral blood mononuclear cells (PBMCs), sampled before the fourth cycle of nivolumab. The source is a human donor with classical Hodgkin lymphoma.

The chain recombines TRBV11-2 with TRBJ2-1; 8 bases match TRBD1. V lost 3 bases and J lost 5; bases outside the gene matches: 3. CDR1 is SGHAT, CDR2 FQNNGV, per germline. This CDR3 has 14 residues. The CDR3 region is CASSLDRVHNEQFF. CDR3 DNA: TGTGCCAGCAGCTTGGACAGGGTCCACAATGAGCAGTTCTTC. Full variable domain (missing parts from reference TRBV11-2 and TRBJ2-1): EAGVAQSPRYKIIEKRQSVAFWCNPISGHATLYWYQQILGQGPKLLIQFQNNGVVDDSQLPKDRFSAERLKGVDSTLKIQPAKLEDSAVYLCASSLDRVHNEQFFGPGTRLTVL.

This rearrangement joins TRBV27 to TRBJ1-5; no clear D gene. Trimming removed 6 bases from V and 8 bases from J, with 17 bases in between. Looked up from germline, CDR1 is MNHEY and CDR2 is SMNVEV (reference sequence). The CDR3 sequence is 14 residues long. In DNA, the CDR3 is TGTGCCAGCAGCCTCGGACCTCGTTCTGAGCCCCAGCATTTT. This translates into CASSLGPRSEPQHF.

The rearrangement joins TRBV5-6 to TRBJ2-7, with D possibly being TRBD2 (5 bases). The length of the CDR3 is 14 residues. Germline V gene data show CDR1 as SGHDT and CDR2 as YYEEEE. Trimming removed 1 base from V and 8 bases from J, with 16 bases in between. The chain's CDR3 is CASSLTDWAVKQYF. In DNA, the CDR3 is TGTGCCAGCAGCTTGACGGACTGGGCTGTCAAGCAGTACTTC.

The V gene is TRBV7-2, the J gene TRBJ2-2, with D possibly TRBD2 on 7 matching bases. V lost 6 bases, J lost 3 bases, and 14 bases lay in between. This CDR3 comprises 15 residues. Per germline, CDR1 SGHTA and CDR2 FQGNSA. The CDR3 here is CASRVGGRDTGELFF. The CDR3 DNA sequence: TGTGCCAGCAGGGTCGGGGGGCGCGACACCGGGGAGCTGTTTTTT. Full variable domain (outside the CDR3, taken from reference TRBV7-2 and TRBJ2-2): GAGVSQSPSNKVTEKGKDVELRCDPISGHTALYWYRQSLGQGLEFLIYFQGNSAPDKSGLPSDRFSAERTGGSVSTLTIQRTQQEDSAVYLCASRVGGRDTGELFFGEGSRLTVL.

The chain recombines TRBV30 with TRBJ2-3; D tentatively reads TRBD1 or TRBD2 (5 bases each). The CDR3 extends over 13 amino acids. V was clipped by 5 bases and J by 6 bases, with 15 bases between them. Germline values: CDR1 GTSNPN, CDR2 SVGIG (reference sequence). CDR3 nucleotide sequence: TGTGCCTGGGGGGGTGGGAGTTTTGATACGCAGTATTTT. It translates to CAWGGGSFDTQYF.

The gene calls are TRBV7-9 and TRBJ2-3; 9 nucleotides agree with TRBD1. Trimming took 1 base from V and 4 from J; bases not matched to a gene: 3. The CDR3 spans 15 residues. Germline-derived CDR1 and CDR2 are SEHNR and FQNEAQ (reference sequence). CDR3 region: CASSLVQGAPDTQYF. CDR3 nucleotide sequence: TGTGCCAGCAGCTTAGTACAGGGGGCGCCAGATACGCAGTATTTT.

This sequence joins TRBV7-2 and TRBJ1-3; 7 positions match TRBD1. The CDR3 contains 14 residues. In germline, CDR1 is SGHTA, CDR2 FQGNSA. J gave up 2 bases and V 4 bases, and 2 bases lay outside the gene matches. CDR3 nucleotides: TGTGCCAGCAGCTCAGACAGGGCTGGAAACACCATATATTTT. It specifies CASSSDRAGNTIYF.

The V call is TRBV25-1, the J call TRBJ2-1; D is perhaps TRBD2 (5 bases). This CDR3 is 13 amino acids long. Trimming stripped 5 bases from V and 1 base from J, with 6 bases between. Per germline, CDR1 MGHDK and CDR2 SYGVNS. This CDR3 is CASSSGSYNEQFF. Written as DNA, the CDR3 is TGTGCCAGCAGTAGCGGTTCCTACAATGAGCAGTTCTTC.

The genes are TRBV5-1 and TRBJ1-1, with D possibly being TRBD1 (6 bases). Germline V gene lookup returns CDR1 SGHRS and CDR2 YFSETQ. V was clipped by 4 bases and J by 6 bases, with 16 bases between them. The CDR3 extends over 14 amino acids. CDR3 protein: CASSENRVIAEAFF. The CDR3 coding sequence is TGCGCCAGCAGCGAGAACAGGGTAATTGCTGAAGCTTTCTTT.

The gene calls are TRBV9 and TRBJ1-4, with no clear D. The V gene lost 4 bases and the J gene lost 7 bases, with 17 bases spanning the gap. CDR3 size: 15 residues. Germline values: CDR1 SGDLS, CDR2 YYNGEE. CDR3 coding DNA: TGTGCCAGCAGCCCGTCCTTTTACACCGGTGAAAAACTGTTTTTT. Its protein product is CASSPSFYTGEKLFF.

V gene TRBV27 combines with J gene TRBJ1-3; D is uncertain. The CDR3 is 15 residues long. Trimming removed 3 bases from V and 3 bases from J, with 12 bases in between. Germline values: CDR1 MNHEY, CDR2 SMNVEV (reference sequence). CDR3 loop: CASSFLGSSGNTIYF. CDR3 coding DNA: TGTGCCAGCAGTTTCCTGGGATCGAGTGGAAACACCATATATTTT.

V gene TRBV10-1 combines with J gene TRBJ2-2; possible D gene TRBD1, 5 bases. The CDR3 loop spans 13 amino acids. Germline V gene lookup returns CDR1 WNHNN and CDR2 SYGVQD (reference sequence). The germline V and J ends were trimmed by 3 bases and 8 bases, with 10 bases remaining between them. The CDR3 DNA is TGCGCCAGCAGTGAAACAGGCCCTGGGGAGCTGTTTTTT. Translation: CASSETGPGELFF.

The J gene is TRBJ2-5, the V gene TRBV10-3; tentatively, D is TRBD1 (6 bases). The CDR3 length is 14 residues. V lost 4 bases and J lost 4, with 13 bases in between. The V gene's germline CDR1 is ENHRY and CDR2 SYGVKD. The chain's CDR3 is CAISGQDVRETQYF. The CDR3 coding sequence is TGTGCCATCAGTGGACAGGACGTTAGAGAGACCCAGTACTTC.

V usage is TRBV15 and J usage is TRBJ2-6; 8 bases are shared with TRBD1. J gave up 1 base and V 7 bases, and 3 bases lay outside the gene matches. This CDR3 is 15 amino acids long. CDR1 and CDR2 from the germline V gene are LNHNV and YYDKDF (reference sequence). CDR3 sequence (DNA): TGTGCCACCACCCAGGGGGCGTCTGGGGCCAACGTCCTGACTTTC. It encodes CATTQGASGANVLTF.

The chain links TRBV9 to TRBJ2-3, with 7 bases identical to TRBD2. Trimming at V came to 3 bases and at J to 6 bases, leaving 7 bases not matched to a gene. The germline CDR1 and CDR2 sequences are SGDLS and YYNGEE. The CDR3 length is 14 residues. The CDR3, as DNA: TGTGCCAGCAGCGAGACGGGAGGACCTGATACGCAGTATTTT. As protein: CASSETGGPDTQYF.

Details on this clone: One junction end disagrees with the germline gene, perhaps due to a read error. The chain couples TRBV4-2 to TRBJ2-1; 10 bases are shared with TRBD2. This CDR3 is 18 amino acids long. The V gene's germline CDR1 is LGHNA and CDR2 YNFKEQ. In DNA, the CDR3 is TGTGCCGGCAGCCAAGGTTCCCAAGCGGGAGGGCCGATCAATGAGCAGTTCTTC. This gives the protein CAGSQGSQAGGPINEQFF.

The J gene is TRBJ2-7, the V gene TRBV6-6; D tentatively fits TRBD1 or TRBD2 (5 bases each). Germline-derived CDR1 and CDR2 are MNHNY and SVGAGI (reference sequence). CDR3 size: 14 residues. Between the trimmed V and J ends, which lost 0 bases and 4 bases, there was a span of 10 bases. The CDR3 region is CASSYSRGGYEQYF. The CDR3 DNA is TGTGCCAGCAGTTACTCGCGTGGGGGTTACGAGCAGTACTTC.

This chain joins TRBV5-1 and TRBJ1-3, with D possibly TRBD1 on 6 matching bases. The CDR3 extends over 17 amino acids. Germline CDR1 SGHRS, CDR2 YFSETQ. V was shortened by 4 bases and J by 0 bases, with 17 bases between the two germline ends. CDR3 DNA: TGCGCCAGCAGCCCCAGGGGAGAAGGTTACTCTGGAAACACCATATATTTT. Its protein product is CASSPRGEGYSGNTIYF.

The genes are TRBV10-1 and TRBJ1-1; maybe TRBD1 (6 bases). This CDR3 contains 15 residues. In germline, CDR1 is WNHNN, CDR2 SYGVQD (reference sequence). V was clipped by 0 bases and J by 1 base, with 9 bases between them. The CDR3 DNA sequence: TGCGCCAGCAGTGAGTCGGGGGCCCCGAACACTGAAGCTTTCTTT. Translation: CASSESGAPNTEAFF.

CDR3 residues: CAISDLGTANTGELFF. The CDR3 bases are TGTGCCATCAGTGATCTCGGGACTGCTAACACCGGGGAGCTGTTTTTT. This chain links TRBV10-3 with TRBJ2-2; weak D call: TRBD2 (6 bases). Germline loops: CDR1 ENHRY, CDR2 SYGVKD. This CDR3 region has 16 residues. Between the trimmed V and J ends, which lost 3 bases and 2 bases, there was a span of 13 bases.

By proportion, this clone is medium-sized. The chain has TRBV6-1 and TRBJ1-1, with unresolved D. This CDR3 comprises 13 residues. Germline assignment: CDR1 MNHNS and CDR2 SASEGT. Trimming took 0 bases from V and 4 from J, leaving 6 bases between them. CDR3 sequence: CASSEARGTEAFF. Here the CDR3 DNA reads TGTGCCAGCAGTGAAGCGCGGGGCACTGAAGCTTTCTTT.

The chain combines TRBV6-1 with TRBJ2-5; tentatively, D is TRBD2 (6 bases). Germline values: CDR1 MNHNS, CDR2 SASEGT. The germline V and J ends were trimmed by 7 bases and 3 bases, with 12 bases remaining between them. The CDR3 extends over 13 amino acids. CDR3 loop: CASIPGLKETQYF. The CDR3 DNA follows: TGTGCCAGCATCCCGGGACTTAAAGAGACCCAGTACTTC.

This chain connects TRBV5-1 to TRBJ1-1; 9 bases agree with TRBD1. This CDR3 has 17 amino acids. With V trimmed by 3 bases and J by 3 bases, 12 bases remained unmatched. Germline V gene sequence: CDR1 SGHRS, CDR2 YFSETQ. The CDR3 nucleotides are TGCGCCAGCAGCTGGGGACAGGGTCCAGGTGTATACACTGAAGCTTTCTTT. Translated: CASSWGQGPGVYTEAFF.

The genes are TRBV11-2 and TRBJ2-4; 8 bases agree with TRBD1. Per the germline V gene, CDR1 is SGHAT and CDR2 is FQNNGV. Losses at the gene ends were 8 bases for V and 9 bases for J; bases not matched to a gene: 15. The length of the CDR3 is 15 residues. CDR3 DNA: TGTGCCAGCGTCCTGGGCAGGGGGCGGAGGGGCATTCAGTACTTC. Protein sequence: CASVLGRGRRGIQYF.

This rearrangement joins TRBV7-3 to TRBJ2-1; weak D call: TRBD2 (6 bases). The CDR3 sequence is 16 residues long. Germline CDR1 is SGHTA and CDR2 is FQGTGA. Trimming took 5 bases from V and 6 from J, leaving 20 bases between them. CDR3 loop: CASSPVGLANSNEQFF. Written as DNA, the CDR3 is TGTGCCAGCAGCCCCGTGGGGCTAGCGAACTCCAATGAGCAGTTCTTC.

This sequence joins TRBV9 and TRBJ2-1, with TRBD2 matching over 14 bases. The CDR3 is made up of 19 amino acids. V shed 3 bases, J shed 4 bases, and the junction held 12 bases outside the gene matches. Germline V gene lookup returns CDR1 SGDLS and CDR2 YYNGEE. The CDR3 DNA reads TGTGCCAGCAGCGCCGGGACTAGCGGGAGAGGGGGGCGGTACAATGAGCAGTTCTTC. It encodes CASSAGTSGRGGRYNEQFF. The whole variable domain, filled in from reference TRBV9 and TRBJ2-1, reads DSGVTQTPKHLITATGQRVTLRCSPRSGDLSVYWYQQSLDQGLQFLIQYYNGEERAKGNILERFSAQQFPDLHSELNLSSLELGDSALYFCASSAGTSGRGGRYNEQFFGPGTRLTVL.

This CDR3 reads CASSSGTDYEQYF. CDR3 bases: TGTGCCAGCAGCTCCGGGACGGACTACGAGCAGTACTTC. The J gene is TRBJ2-7, the V gene TRBV9, with D perhaps being TRBD1 or TRBD2 (5 bases each). The CDR3 runs to 13 residues. V was pared by 4 bases and J by 3 bases, with 11 bases between. Germline V CDR1 and CDR2: SGDLS, YYNGEE.

The chain employs TRBV9 and TRBJ1-3; D uncertain. V lost 0 bases to trimming and J lost 3 bases, with 7 bases between them. The CDR3 extends over 14 amino acids. CDR1 SGDLS and CDR2 YYNGEE come from the germline V gene. The CDR3, as DNA: TGTGCCAGCAGCGTAGTCGGGGTTGGAAACACCATATATTTT. Translating gives CASSVVGVGNTIYF.

The chain employs TRBV21-1 and TRBJ1-5. TRBV21-1 counts as a pseudogene. This CDR3 is 11 amino acids long. CDR3 residues: CASSNRKPQHF. CDR3 DNA sequence: TGTGCCAGCAGCAATCGGAAGCCCCAGCATTTT.

This chain links TRBV9 with TRBJ1-5; no firm D call. The CDR3 sequence is 13 residues long. Trimming cost V 4 bases and J 8 bases, with 13 bases left between them. Germline V CDR1 and CDR2: SGDLS, YYNGEE. CDR3 sequence reads: CASSLGGFEPQHF. CDR3 sequence (DNA): TGTGCCAGCAGCCTTGGAGGTTTTGAGCCCCAGCATTTT.

The gene calls are TRBV7-3 and TRBJ1-1; no clear D. Between the trimmed V and J ends, which lost 1 base and 3 bases, there was a span of 18 bases. The CDR3 runs to 17 residues. Looked up from germline, CDR1 is SGHTA and CDR2 is FQGTGA. The CDR3 DNA is TGTGCCAGCAGCTTAAGTGGTTTGGGCCTAGGATACACTGAAGCTTTCTTT. Protein product: CASSLSGLGLGYTEAFF.